Sequencing of this TCR beta chain was carried out in a study of cytomegalovirus exposure and HLA in healthy donors (dated by TCRdb to the late 2010s). About the full investigation: In an earlier analysis of about 560 of the donors, roughly 300 Gb of sequence data and some 100 million unique TCR beta sequences from about 179 million T cells were reported. An early release covering around 630 HLA-typed donors comprised approximately 300 gigabases of sequencing data and about 90 million unique TCR sequences. Of the roughly 390 genotyped donors, 75% to 85% were placed in the genetic ancestry cluster associated with self-reported Caucasian donors. The study was designed to test whether signatures of past pathogen exposure could be identified by cataloging public T cell receptors. Using immunosequencing, the study profiled T cell repertoires from about 620 subjects and related those repertoires to cytomegalovirus serostatus. A separate validation cohort of roughly 130 different subjects was used in addition to the roughly 670-subject first cohort. The study combined high-throughput TCR immunosequencing, statistical association of individual TCRs with disease status, and machine learning to predict cytomegalovirus infection status. A later analysis re-analyzed previously published TCR beta repertoires from about 600 donors and added high-resolution HLA genotyping to study TCR occurrence patterns. The later analysis used no new phenotypic data to find candidate immune exposures, relying instead on TCR beta sequences and their occurrence across donors. In an earlier analysis of roughly 540 of the donors, high-throughput TCR beta sequencing was used to judge whether each TCR beta V gene segment behaved as functional or pseudogenic. Alongside the repertoire data, information on donor age, sex, ethnicity and CMV serostatus was compiled. In a later genetic analysis, genome-wide SNP genotypes for about three fifths of the roughly 670 donors were used, and that subset was treated as a discovery cohort. Every discovery cohort repertoire had been produced on one sequencing platform. Class I and class II HLA loci were covered by the typing at four-digit resolution. The number of typed donors differed by locus: roughly 629-640 for A, B, C, DRB1 and DQB1; 522 for DQA1; approximately 600 for DPA1; and 400 to 480 for DPB1. Four or five DR-DQ haplotypes were handled as single units for association and clustering, since linkage in the cohort was strong. Among roughly 370 genotyped donors of the cohort, an average of roughly 240,000 unique TCR beta nucleotide sequences were sequenced per donor, about a sixth of them non-productive.

What the research found in general, with its limitations: It was suggested by the authors that the approach could potentially be generalized to other disease states and immunological phenotypes. A cluster of highly shared sequence variants was judged likely to be a technical artifact of the sequencing pipeline. Across donors, most TCR sequences were observed very rarely, whereas some public TCRs were present in many individuals. A later analysis found that most CMV-associated TCR beta chains appeared HLA-restricted, with HLA associations seemingly driven largely by CMV exposure. According to a later genetic analysis, donors in an Asian-associated ancestry cluster had fewer N-insertions in productive TCRs than the approximately 700-donor mean. Presence/absence analyses assumed roughly uniform sequencing depth across donors, an assumption that may not hold. The cohort was sequenced for TCR beta chains only, and without alpha or paired-chain data the features that could be detected were limited. V-gene and J-gene trimming of TCR beta chains was associated with a missense DCLRE1C variant in a later genetic analysis, and the association was replicated in an independent cohort. In a later analysis, HLA-associated TCR beta chains were found to be more clonally expanded and to have lower generation probabilities than equally common non-associated chains. An earlier analysis of approximately 570 of the donors showed that most TCR beta V segments appeared in productive rearrangements either about 87% or about 30% of the time, which broadly matched IMGT annotations. A few of the identified cytomegalovirus-associated TCR beta chains were confirmed in vitro to be specific for cytomegalovirus antigens. In the study, about 150 TCR beta chains were listed as associated with cytomegalovirus. According to a later analysis, parvovirus B19, influenza, CMV and Epstein-Barr virus appeared linked to several top co-occurrence clusters. Immune exposure information for the cohort was limited to CMV serostatus. Strong co-occurrence of HLA alleles, especially DR and DQ, made assigning TCR associations to individual alleles difficult. Correlated functional status among segregating V segments might be attributable to linkage disequilibrium, but an unknown experimental factor could not be ruled out. The classifier was reported to diagnose cytomegalovirus status with high specificity and sensitivity in both the original cohort and the validation cohort. Because HLA typing was missing for some donors at each locus, association tests included only the typed subset. A further reported finding was that TCR beta sequences accurately predicted the HLA-A and HLA-B alleles for most subjects in the first cohort. A later analysis associated around 16,000 TCR beta sequences with specific HLA alleles at a false discovery rate of 0.05. Because the 87-base-pair reads could not distinguish some IMGT-functional V segments, including TRBV6-2 and TRBV6-3, those segments were excluded. In a later analysis, TCR association rates were found to vary across HLA loci, with the most associated TCRs seen for DRB1 alleles and the fewest for HLA-C alleles. Seventeen rarely observed V segments, including chromosome 9 orphons, were excluded from the earlier analysis of several hundred of the donors because counts were too low.

In total, 500 to 700 healthy bone marrow donors made up the cohort. At the time of sampling, every cohort member was nominally healthy, though immune exposures that went unrecorded were likely present. The donor tested CMV seropositive and was one of the 289 seropositive cohort members. Every donor gave a peripheral blood sample, and the peripheral blood mononuclear cells from that sample were used for TCR beta sequencing. The Qiagen DNeasy Blood Extraction Kit was used to extract genomic DNA from the blood cell samples. Remarks on this clone: This receptor's antigen is unknown. There are no base qualities to consult, and no much larger clone falls within one base.

Reading the germline V gene gives CDR1 MNHEY and CDR2 SVGAGI. The CDR3 contains 15 residues, cysteine and phenylalanine counted. Solely the CDR3 DNA is kept, with 45 bases framed from the first base. The library was prepared using the immunoSEQ multiplex PCR assay. For the multiplex PCR, a mixture combining 60 forward primers for TCR Vbeta segments and 13 reverse primers for TCR Jbeta segments was used. Amplification of the CDR3 region of rearranged TCR beta genes was performed with a multiplex PCR assay on genomic DNA. On the Illumina HiSeq System, the amplified TCR beta libraries were sequenced as 87-base-pair reads. As for the authors' bioinformatics: A later analysis tallied tens of millions of unique TCR beta chains across the 666 repertoires, and approximately 12 million of those chains were shared by two or more donors. Raw reads were error-corrected and collapsed into unique sequences with a nearest-neighbor algorithm that merged closely related sequences to remove PCR and sequencing errors. Alignment of CDR3 sequences to IMGT reference sequences was used to assign V, D and J gene segments. For a sequence to be retained, at least a six-nucleotide match to both a V gene segment and a J gene segment was required. A rearrangement was called productive if the CDR3 had no stop codons and remained in frame with V and J, and every other rearrangement was called non-productive. CDR3 was defined according to IMGT convention as the region running from the second conserved V-encoded cysteine to the conserved J-encoded phenylalanine. Sequences without an unambiguous match to a single V gene segment were excluded from the earlier analysis of almost 600 of the donors. In an earlier analysis of 587 of the donors, V segments were called functional above 56.7% productive rearrangements and were called segregating when the between-donor standard deviation exceeded 5%. To diagnose cytomegalovirus status from the catalog of TCR beta chain sequences, a statistical classification framework was built. In a later analysis, V and J genes were assigned by comparing TCR nucleotide sequences against IMGT/GENE-DB human TR gene sequences. In a later analysis, CDR3 sequences and most-parsimonious VDJ recombination scenarios were assigned using the TCRdist pipeline. In a later analysis, each TCR beta chain was defined by its CDR3 amino acid sequence together with its V-gene family, and reads lacking a unique V-gene family were excluded. To address suspected cross-contamination and a sequencing artifact, a later analysis removed a few hundred highly shared, low-generation-probability nucleotide sequences. In a later analysis, a clonal expansion index was calculated for each public chain from normalized within-repertoire ranks of inferred template counts. In a later analysis, generation probabilities were computed using a VDJ recombination model fitted to out-of-frame rearrangements, and the results were checked against IGoR. In a later analysis, hypergeometric tests were used to score TCR-TCR, TCR-HLA and TCR-CMV co-occurrence, with a repertoire-size bias correction applied to TCR pairs. A later analysis estimated false discovery rates by permuting HLA or CMV assignments 20 times. In a later analysis, co-occurring TCRs were grouped using DBSCAN, and TCRdist sequence similarity was added for clustering within HLA-allele-positive subsets. Co-occurrence clustering excluded repertoires with fewer than 30,000 or more than 120,000 public chains, plus five with anomalous nucleotide sharing. Sourced from immuneACCESS, this table was stored by TCRdb with only in-frame sequences that have V and J called. A share of the clones is absent; for the studies checked, an unresolved V gene accounts for under half, and the remainder has no known explanation. V, J and clone size reflect that table, while D and trimming were determined from the DNA. The sample contains some 180,000 clones, more than 70% of them found a single time. The top ten clones comprise 1.1% to 1.5% of the sample.

Rearrangement joined TRBV6-5 to TRBJ2-5, and 7 bases in between align with TRBD2. The DNA end is more similar to TRBJ2-7, so the J call may be wrong. This receptor was obtained from a girl between 5 and 17 years old in good health and CMV-seropositive. The sample was PBMCs. The CDR3 in this case is CASSYSGGSTYEQYF. The base sequence is TGTGCCAGCAGTTACTCGGGCGGGAGTACCTACGAGCAGTACTTC.